The present T cell receptor (beta chain) was sequenced within a study of PD-1 blockade in classical Hodgkin lymphoma. Study context: Treatment was intravenous nivolumab, 3 mg/kg every 2 weeks, until progression. Overall study results and limits: Repertoire differences have undefined causes, possibly disease activity or prior therapy. A significant rise in TCR diversity by C4D1 was seen for CD4+ but not CD8+ cells.

Relapse after autologous stem cell transplantation occurred in every patient, and brentuximab vedotin exposure varied. Best responses were complete response, partial response or progressive disease. The method was immunoSEQ multiplex PCR; TCRdb's version includes in-frame clones alone and lacks a portion of them. The sample has some 23,000 clones, about 70% seen once. About this clone: As yet, its antigen is unknown.

The specimen comprised peripheral blood mononuclear cells (PBMCs), sampled at baseline. The sequence was obtained from a human donor with classical Hodgkin lymphoma.

The CDR3 region has the DNA TGTGCCAGCAGCCCCGGGGCGGCCCCCTATGGCTACACCTTC. Translating it yields CASSPGAAPYGYTF. The J gene is TRBJ1-2, the V gene TRBV9; a weak D match, TRBD1 (5 bases). Germline CDR1 and CDR2: SGDLS and YYNGEE. The V end was cut by 4 bases, the J end by 4 bases, with 14 bases between. This CDR3 spans 14 amino acids. Filled out from reference TRBV9 and TRBJ1-2, the complete variable domain reads DSGVTQTPKHLITATGQRVTLRCSPRSGDLSVYWYQQSLDQGLQFLIQYYNGEERAKGNILERFSAQQFPDLHSELNLSSLELGDSALYFCASSPGAAPYGYTFGSGTRLTVV.